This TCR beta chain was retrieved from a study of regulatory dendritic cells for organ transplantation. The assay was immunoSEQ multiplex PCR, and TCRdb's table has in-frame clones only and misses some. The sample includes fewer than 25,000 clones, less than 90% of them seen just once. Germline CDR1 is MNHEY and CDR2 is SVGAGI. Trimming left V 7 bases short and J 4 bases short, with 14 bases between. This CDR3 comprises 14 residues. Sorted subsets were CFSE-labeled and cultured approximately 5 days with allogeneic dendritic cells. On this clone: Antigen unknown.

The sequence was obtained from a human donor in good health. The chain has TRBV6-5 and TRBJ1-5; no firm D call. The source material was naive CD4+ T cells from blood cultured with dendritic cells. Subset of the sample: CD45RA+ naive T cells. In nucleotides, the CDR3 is TGTGCCAGCAACCTCCTGGCCGATAATCAGCCCCAGCATTTT. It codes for CASNLLADNQPQHF.